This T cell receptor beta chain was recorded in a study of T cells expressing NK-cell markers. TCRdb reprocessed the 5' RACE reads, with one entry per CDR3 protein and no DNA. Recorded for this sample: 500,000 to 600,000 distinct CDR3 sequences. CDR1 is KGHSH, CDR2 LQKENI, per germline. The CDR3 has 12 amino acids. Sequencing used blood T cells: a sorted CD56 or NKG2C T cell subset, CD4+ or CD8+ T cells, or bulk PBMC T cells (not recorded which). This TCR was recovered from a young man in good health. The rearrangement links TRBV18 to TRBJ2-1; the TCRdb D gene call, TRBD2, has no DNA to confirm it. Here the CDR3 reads CASSPQLADEFF.